This is a list of T cell receptor beta chains from one sample in a study of blood T cell repertoires in COVID-19. Sequencing used immunoSEQ multiplex PCR; TCRdb keeps in-frame clones, though not all of them. The table records about 380,000 clones, about 90% of them present only once. Source material: PBMCs or T cells enriched from blood (not recorded which). All receptors come from a woman in her twenties or thirties who had recovered from COVID-19. Both conserved end residues are trimmed from each CDR3. The order of the fields is CDR3 protein, V gene, J gene.

CDR3: ASSFGGSTEAF
V: TRBV7-2
J: TRBJ1-1

CDR3: ASSPGTSRGEQF
V: TRBV28
J: TRBJ2-1

CDR3: ASSLRGVGRKNTEAF
V: TRBV3-1/TRBV3-2
J: TRBJ1-1

CDR3: ASSPSGGIITQY
V: TRBV2
J: TRBJ2-5

CDR3: ASSLGTGGKGNTIY
V: TRBV5-4
J: TRBJ1-3

CDR3: ASSHRQGEANYGYT
V: TRBV5-1
J: TRBJ1-2

CDR3: ASSAQLAVTDTQY
V: TRBV2
J: TRBJ2-3

CDR3: ASSLVGNTEAF
V: TRBV7-9
J: TRBJ1-1

CDR3: ASSPLTGLNTEAF
V: TRBV19
J: TRBJ1-1

CDR3: ASSGTTGLAF
V: TRBV28
J: TRBJ1-1

CDR3: ASSLSGGEQY
V: TRBV5-8
J: TRBJ2-7

CDR3: ASRHTPGQGSSGANVLT
V: TRBV23-1
J: TRBJ2-6

CDR3: ASSYTHGLGVEAF
V: TRBV6-5
J: TRBJ1-1

CDR3: ASLSFGGYGYT
V: TRBV6-5
J: TRBJ1-2

CDR3: ASSAEPGSSYEQY
V: TRBV5-1
J: TRBJ2-7

CDR3: ASSQGSNSGSTDTQY
V: TRBV4-1
J: TRBJ2-3

CDR3: ASSLEGPQSPLH
V: TRBV5-8
J: TRBJ1-6

CDR3: SVELSPGAYNEQF
V: TRBV29-1
J: TRBJ2-1

CDR3: ASSRASYNEQF
V: TRBV3-1/TRBV3-2
J: TRBJ2-1

CDR3: ATSRPPLQGAFLEKLF
V: TRBV15
J: TRBJ1-4

CDR3: ASRLLDSNTDTQY
V: TRBV2
J: TRBJ2-3

CDR3: ASSQGQGAGELF
V: TRBV3-1/TRBV3-2
J: TRBJ2-2

CDR3: ASRREGTEAF
V: TRBV11-2
J: TRBJ1-1

CDR3: ASRGPNQPQH
V: TRBV28
J: TRBJ1-5

CDR3: ASRPRTATFLY
V: TRBV11-2
J: TRBJ2-5

CDR3: ASSGDRGYEKLF
V: TRBV9
J: TRBJ1-4

CDR3: ASSVLYSLNTEAF
V: TRBV5-1
J: TRBJ1-1

CDR3: ASSEHGTEAF
V: TRBV28
J: TRBJ1-1

CDR3: ASSLGGDLNEQF
V: TRBV5-4
J: TRBJ2-1

CDR3: AISDGAGGFETQY
V: TRBV10-3
J: TRBJ2-3

CDR3: AWSGPPGQGHTEAF
V: TRBV30
J: TRBJ1-1

CDR3: AWSVGGAPPNQPQH
V: TRBV30
J: TRBJ1-5

CDR3: ASSPGNQPQH
V: TRBV12-3/TRBV12-4
J: TRBJ1-5

CDR3: ASNSVLEGNTEAF
V: TRBV4-2
J: TRBJ1-1

CDR3: ASSLAGGPSYEQY
V: TRBV7-2
J: TRBJ2-7

CDR3: ASSLERLAEQF
V: TRBV7-2
J: TRBJ2-1

CDR3: ATEGTTNGYT
V: TRBV24-1
J: TRBJ1-2

CDR3: ASSWTVGQPQH
V: TRBV6-5
J: TRBJ1-5

CDR3: ASSAQGAPNYGYT
V: TRBV28
J: TRBJ1-2

CDR3: ASSREQGDYEQY
V: TRBV18
J: TRBJ2-7

CDR3: ASSQPGTGGGETQY
V: TRBV4-2
J: TRBJ2-5

CDR3: ASSYSGDRVWGYT
V: TRBV6-5
J: TRBJ1-2

CDR3: ASSLSRGYTDTQY
V: TRBV7-6
J: TRBJ2-3

CDR3: ASHETPATGNQPQH
V: TRBV19
J: TRBJ1-5

CDR3: ASRGTGGDWGNSPLH
V: TRBV28
J: TRBJ1-6

CDR3: ASSWDSRYNEQF
V: TRBV2
J: TRBJ2-1

CDR3: ASSAQPYEGSPLH
V: TRBV7-9
J: TRBJ1-6

CDR3: ASSPRTSGTDTQY
V: TRBV9
J: TRBJ2-3

CDR3: ASSLGREHEQF
V: TRBV11-3
J: TRBJ2-1

CDR3: ATSGSRAYNEQF
V: TRBV15
J: TRBJ2-1

CDR3: ATSEGGDYGYT
V: TRBV24-1
J: TRBJ1-2

CDR3: SVEYHRPNTEAF
V: TRBV29-1
J: TRBJ1-1

CDR3: ASSRARSHGYNEQF
V: TRBV14
J: TRBJ2-1

CDR3: ASSQVPRTNEKLF
V: TRBV4-2
J: TRBJ1-4

CDR3: ASSLYRGYNEQF
V: TRBV27
J: TRBJ2-1

CDR3: AISETGNYEQY
V: TRBV10-3
J: TRBJ2-7

CDR3: ASSIGQITNYGYT
V: TRBV11-2
J: TRBJ1-2

CDR3: ASSSVTDTQY
V: TRBV11-1
J: TRBJ2-3